This is a list of T cell receptor beta chains from one sample in a study of cytomegalovirus exposure and HLA in healthy donors. Repertoires were generated with immunoSEQ multiplex PCR, while TCRdb's copy carries only in-frame clones and drops some. The sample shows over 100,000 clones, over 9.5% of them seen only once. Sequencing was done on a sample of PBMCs. Receptors originate from a man aged 40-55 years in good health and CMV-seropositive. The CDR3 runs from the conserved cysteine through the conserved F or W. The D gene is left open where the match is weak. Some rows mark clone size as missing; the rest say once, few, many or name a class of expanded clone.

j_gene,v_gene,abundance,d_gene,CDR3aa,CDR3nt
TRBJ2-5,TRBV14,.,.,CASSRGAETQYF,TGTGCCAGCTCGCGGGGTGCAGAGACCCAGTACTTC
TRBJ2-3,TRBV7-9,.,TRBD2,CASSVLSGRRTDTQYF,TGTGCCAGCAGCGTTCTTAGCGGGAGAAGGACAGATACGCAGTATTTT
TRBJ1-4,TRBV5-4,.,.,CASSFRGRNEKLFF,TGTGCCAGCAGCTTTAGGGGTCGGAATGAAAAACTGTTTTTT
TRBJ2-7,TRBV25-1,few,.,CASSDQIAASYEQYF,TGTGCCAGCAGTGATCAAATAGCGGCGTCATACGAGCAGTACTTC
TRBJ2-7,TRBV7-9,few,TRBD1,CASSLVVGQGSEQYF,TGTGCCAGCAGCTTAGTAGTGGGACAGGGCTCCGAGCAGTACTTC
TRBJ2-5,TRBV30,.,.,CAWSDITGKGETQYF,TGTGCCTGGAGCGATATCACAGGGAAGGGCGAGACCCAGTACTTC
TRBJ1-4,TRBV7-2,few,TRBD1,CASSSGQVPNEKLFF,TGTGCCAGCAGCTCAGGACAGGTTCCTAATGAAAAACTGTTTTTT
TRBJ2-5,TRBV7-9,.,.,CASSTYYSPPQETQYF,TGTGCCAGCAGCACTTACTACTCTCCCCCCCAAGAGACCCAGTACTTC
TRBJ2-3,TRBV4-1,few,TRBD2,CASSQRPSGTTDTQYF,TGCGCCAGCAGCCAACGCCCTAGCGGCACCACAGATACGCAGTATTTT
TRBJ2-3,TRBV9,.,.,CASSVGPGGSGATDTQYF,TGTGCCAGCAGCGTAGGCCCCGGGGGTAGCGGCGCCACAGATACGCAGTATTTT
TRBJ2-6,TRBV6-5,few,.,CASRFRGSGANVLTF,TGTGCCAGCAGGTTCAGGGGATCGGGGGCCAACGTCCTGACTTTC
TRBJ2-1,TRBV4-1,few,.,CASSQGERIVSYNEQFF,TGCGCCAGCAGCCAAGGGGAGCGGATCGTTTCCTACAATGAGCAGTTCTTC
TRBJ2-1,TRBV2,.,TRBD2,CASRLAEGYNEQFF,TGTGCCAGTCGACTAGCAGAAGGGTACAATGAGCAGTTCTTC